Below, 18 T cell receptor beta chains from the same sample are listed, as sequenced in a study of regulatory T cells in long-lasting Graves disease. Time point defined: newly diagnosed GD, antithyroid drugs for less than 3 months. After RNA was extracted from PBMCs, the TCR library was made from it. With iRepertoire HTBI primers and Arm-PCR of CDR3 regions, TCR beta libraries were built. TCRdb itself ran the multiplex PCR reads through MiXCR, one entry per CDR3 protein. The sample has approximately 400,000 distinct CDR3 sequences; 14% to 15% are singletons. These data also formed part of another study, on T cells in Graves' hyperthyroidism and ophthalmopathy.

Source: peripheral blood mononuclear cells (PBMCs), taken at new diagnosis, from a patient treated with antithyroid drugs. The receptors shown here come from a woman in her thirties with Graves disease.

This clonotype was picked up many times. The chain combines TRBV7-3 with TRBJ2-5, with D perhaps matching TRBD1 (6 bases). The CDR3 totals 15 residues. The germline V and J ends were trimmed by 4 bases and 2 bases, with 14 bases remaining between them. CDR1 and CDR2 (germline): SGHTA, FQGTGA. CDR3 in DNA: TGTGCCAGCAGCTGGCAGGGGCAGAGACAAGAGACCCAGTACTTC. It is translated as CASSWQGQRQETQYF.

This clonotype was counted at least ten times. The chain links TRBV19 to TRBJ1-1; a weak D match, TRBD1 (5 bases). V dropped 7 bases and J dropped 1 base, with 19 bases sitting between them. Germline-derived CDR1 and CDR2 are LNHDA and SQIVND (reference sequence). This CDR3 is 16 amino acids long. The CDR3 spells CASTYGPGLRNTEAFF. In DNA form, the CDR3 reads TGTGCCAGTACCTACGGCCCAGGGCTCAGGAACACTGAAGCTTTCTTT.

This clonotype showed up many times. V is TRBV11-2 and J is TRBJ2-7; no clear D gene. The germline V and J ends were trimmed by 5 bases and 3 bases, with 5 bases remaining between them. This CDR3 contains 11 residues. CDR1 SGHAT and CDR2 FQNNGV come from the germline V gene. The CDR3 nucleotides read TGTGCCAGCAGCCTCCACTACGAGCAGTACTTC. This gives the protein CASSLHYEQYF. Full variable domain (outside the CDR3, taken from reference TRBV11-2 and TRBJ2-7): EAGVAQSPRYKIIEKRQSVAFWCNPISGHATLYWYQQILGQGPKLLIQFQNNGVVDDSQLPKDRFSAERLKGVDSTLKIQPAKLEDSAVYLCASSLHYEQYFGPGTRLTVT.

This clonotype was counted many times. The chain is built from TRBV13 and TRBJ2-1; D is uncertain. V lost 3 bases, J lost 2 bases, and 8 bases lay in between. CDR3 length equals 14 residues. CDR1 and CDR2 from the germline V gene are PRHDT and FYEKMQ (reference sequence). CDR3 sequence reads: CASSLAGAYNEQFF. The CDR3, as DNA: TGTGCCAGCAGCTTGGCTGGAGCCTACAATGAGCAGTTCTTC.

This chain uses TRBV28 with TRBJ2-6, with a tentative D call TRBD1 (8 bases). Germline V lookup: CDR1 MDHEN, CDR2 SYDVKM. Trimming removed 5 bases at V and 2 bases at J, with 19 bases between. This CDR3 spans 18 amino acids. The CDR3 sequence is CASSRWTGRGTGANVLTF. CDR3 DNA sequence: TGTGCCAGCAGTAGATGGACAGGGAGGGGAACTGGGGCCAACGTCCTGACTTTC.

This clonotype has ten or more counts. V is TRBV6-1 and J is TRBJ2-5; possible D gene TRBD2, 6 bases. CDR1 is MNHNS, CDR2 SASEGT, per germline. Trimming shortened V by 3 bases and J by 4 bases, and 9 bases separated the two germline ends. The CDR3 length is 13 residues. The CDR3 protein is CASSDPGLETQYF. The DNA for the CDR3 is TGTGCCAGCAGTGACCCGGGACTAGAGACCCAGTACTTC.

This clonotype occurred many times. The chain is built from TRBV5-1 and TRBJ2-7; D remains unclear. This CDR3 is built from 14 residues. Germline V gene sequence: CDR1 SGHRS, CDR2 YFSETQ. The V end was cut by 0 bases, the J end by 0 bases, with 7 bases between. This chain's CDR3 is CASSLEGNSYEQYF. DNA of the CDR3: TGCGCCAGCAGCTTGGAGGGCAACTCCTACGAGCAGTACTTC.

At least ten counts were recorded for this clonotype. This chain links TRBV2 with TRBJ2-1; 9 nucleotides align to TRBD2. In germline, CDR1 is SNHLY, CDR2 FYNNEI. The CDR3 is 15 residues long. V shed 6 bases and J 2 bases; nucleotides not matched to a gene: 5. The CDR3 region is CASRGLALAYNEQFF. CDR3 sequence (DNA): TGTGCCAGCAGGGGACTAGCTTTGGCCTACAATGAGCAGTTCTTC.

This clonotype appeared many times. This sequence joins TRBV6-2 or TRBV6-3 and TRBJ2-7; 8 nucleotides agree with TRBD2. The CDR3 runs 12 residues. CDR1 and CDR2 (germline): MNHEY, SVGEGT. After removal of 11 bases from V and 3 bases from J, the junction contained 6 bases not matched to a gene. CDR3 protein: CAGGRNFYEQYF. The CDR3 coding sequence is TGTGCCGGCGGGAGGAACTTCTACGAGCAGTACTTC.

Many counts were recorded for this clonotype. The V call is TRBV24-1, the J call TRBJ1-5; D unresolved. V was pared by 2 bases and J by 7 bases, with 5 bases between. In germline, CDR1 is KGHDR, CDR2 SFDVKD. The CDR3 runs to 12 residues. The DNA for the CDR3 is TGTGCCACCAGTGATTCGACGCAGCCCCAGCATTTT. It is translated as CATSDSTQPQHF.

This clonotype has at least ten counts. The rearrangement links TRBV28 to TRBJ1-5; D perhaps matches TRBD1 (5 bases). Germline V CDR1 and CDR2: MDHEN, SYDVKM. There are 16 residues in the CDR3. V was clipped by 7 bases and J by 0 bases, with 16 bases between them. The CDR3 loop reads CASTLGQMNSNQPQHF. CDR3 DNA: TGTGCCAGCACCTTGGGGCAGATGAATAGCAATCAGCCCCAGCATTTT.

The chain employs TRBV28 and TRBJ1-2, with D perhaps matching TRBD1 (6 bases). V was clipped by 11 bases and J by 4 bases, with 17 bases between them. The CDR3 is made up of 13 amino acids. Germline lookup yields CDR1 MDHEN and CDR2 SYDVKM. CDR3 residues: CALTGPPGYGYTF. The CDR3 nucleotides read TGTGCCCTAACAGGGCCGCCTGGCTATGGCTACACCTTC.

The chain couples TRBV20-1 to TRBJ2-1; 12 bases are a match to TRBD1. Germline V gene data show CDR1 as DFQATT and CDR2 as SNEGSKA (reference sequence). With 5 bases clipped from V and 7 bases from J, the junction kept 9 bases outside the gene matches. This CDR3 region has 15 residues. CDR3 DNA sequence: TGCAGTGCTCAACCTGGGACAGGGGGCTTGAATGAGCAGTTCTTC. Encoded protein: CSAQPGTGGLNEQFF.

This clonotype was observed at least ten times. The chain carries TRBV12-3 or TRBV12-4 and TRBJ1-2, with 10 nucleotides matching TRBD1. The CDR3 contains 14 residues. V trimming: 8 bases; J trimming: 8 bases; junction bases outside the gene matches: 11. The CDR3 coding sequence is TGTGCCAGCGTCCTCCGCGGACAGGGGGAAGGCTACACCTTC. Its protein product is CASVLRGQGEGYTF.

There are a few counts of this clonotype. The chain carries TRBV20-1 and TRBJ2-7; 14 bases map to TRBD2. The germline V gene has CDR1 DFQATT and CDR2 SNEGSKA (reference sequence). V gave up 6 bases and J gave up 4 bases; unmatched junction bases: 2. CDR3 length: 13 amino acids. The CDR3 DNA is TGCAGTGCGCGGACTAGCGGGAGGTACGAGCAGTACTTC. This encodes CSARTSGRYEQYF.

This clonotype was seen repeatedly, ten times or more. The J gene is TRBJ2-3, the V gene TRBV19; D remains unclear. The CDR3 covers 12 residues. The germline V gene has CDR1 LNHDA and CDR2 SQIVND (reference sequence). Trimming removed 9 bases from V and 0 bases from J, with 7 bases in between. CDR3 sequence: CASSASTDTQYF. For the CDR3, the DNA is TGTGCCAGCAGCGCCAGCACAGATACGCAGTATTTT. Looking up the rest from reference TRBV19 and TRBJ2-3 gives the full variable domain: DGGITQSPKYLFRKEGQNVTLSCEQNLNHDAMYWYRQDPGQGLRLIYYSQIVNDFQKGDIAEGYSVSREKKESFPLTVTSAQKNPTAFYLCASSASTDTQYFGPGTRLTVL.

This clonotype showed up many times. This sequence joins TRBV18 and TRBJ2-1, with D perhaps TRBD2 (5 bases). There are 14 residues in the CDR3. The V and J ends lost 8 bases and 0 bases respectively, with 11 bases between them. The germline CDR1 and CDR2 sequences are KGHSH and LQKENI. The DNA for the CDR3 is TGTGCCAGCACGAGGGTAAGCTCCTACAATGAGCAGTTCTTC. It codes for CASTRVSSYNEQFF.

This clonotype showed up many times. The chain combines TRBV6-1 with TRBJ2-1, with D possibly TRBD1 on 5 matching bases. Germline values: CDR1 MNHNS, CDR2 SASEGT. This CDR3 is built from 14 residues. V dropped 8 bases and J dropped 3 bases, with 14 bases sitting between them. The chain's CDR3 is CASWSDRNYNEQFF. In DNA, the CDR3 is TGTGCCAGCTGGTCTGACAGAAACTACAATGAGCAGTTCTTC.